The 30 T cell receptor beta chains below come from one sample, sequenced in a study of T-cell reconstitution after alpha-beta-depleted transplantation in children. It was with unique molecular identifiers that the TCRbeta library was prepared. Each CDR3 protein gets one entry after TCRdb re-called the PCR reads with MiXCR. The table lists about 98,000 distinct CDR3 sequences, 23% of them singletons, with around 21% in the top ten. Sequencing used PBMCs, obtained before TCRalphabeta/CD19-depleted stem cell transplant. These receptors were taken from a boy aged 2 to 10 with acute lymphoblastic leukemia, due to receive a stem cell transplant.

The rearrangement uses TRBV12-3 or TRBV12-4 and TRBJ1-4; D possibly corresponds to TRBD1 (5 bases). V was shortened by 6 bases and J by 6 bases, with 8 bases between the two germline ends. The CDR3 length is 12 residues. The CDR3 DNA reads TGTGCCAGCAGCCCGGGGGATGAAAAACTGTTTTTT. Protein: CASSPGDEKLFF.

This chain joins TRBV29-1 and TRBJ2-1; TRBD1 matches 11 bases. The CDR3 consists of 12 residues. V lost 0 bases and J lost 16; bases outside the gene matches: 5. Germline assignment: CDR1 SQVTM and CDR2 ANQGSEA. The CDR3 protein is CSVEDLGQGAFF. Here the CDR3 DNA reads TGCAGCGTTGAAGACCTCGGACAGGGGGCCTTCTTC.

The chain is built from TRBV20-1 and TRBJ2-3; D uncertain. Trimming took 7 bases from V and 7 from J, leaving 21 bases between them. Germline values: CDR1 DFQATT, CDR2 SNEGSKA (reference sequence). The CDR3 covers 14 residues. The CDR3 sequence is CSVTGSRLSHTQYF. The CDR3 nucleotides are TGCAGTGTCACCGGCTCTAGACTTAGTCATACGCAGTATTTT.

This clonotype has only a few counts. The rearrangement uses TRBV28 and TRBJ2-2; the match to TRBD1 covers 9 bases. The CDR3 is 13 amino acids. CDR1 and CDR2 (germline): MDHEN, SYDVKM. The junction had 4 bases not matched to a gene; V was cut back by 10 bases and J by 4 bases. CDR3 DNA sequence: TGTGCCACCGGGACAGGGATCACCGGGGAGCTGTTTTTT. It encodes CATGTGITGELFF. Filled out from reference TRBV28 and TRBJ2-2, the complete variable domain reads DVKVTQSSRYLVKRTGEKVFLECVQDMDHENMFWYRQDPGLGLRLIYFSYDVKMKEKGDIPEGYSVSREKKERFSLILESASTNQTSMYLCATGTGITGELFFGEGSRLTVL.

The chain couples TRBV25-1 to TRBJ1-1, with 8 bases matching TRBD1. Trimming removed 10 bases from V and 1 base from J; junction bases left unmatched: 5. Germline V gene data show CDR1 as MGHDK and CDR2 as SYGVNS. The CDR3 spans 13 residues. The CDR3 DNA reads as TGTGCCATCCGTGGACAGGGGAACACTGAAGCTTTCTTT. This gives the protein CAIRGQGNTEAFF.

At least ten counts were recorded for this clonotype. V usage is TRBV5-1 and J usage is TRBJ2-1; 11 positions agree with TRBD2. The germline V gene has CDR1 SGHRS and CDR2 YFSETQ. Unmatched junction bases numbered 10, after V lost 4 bases and J lost 10 bases. The CDR3 has 15 residues. CDR3 region: CASSTGTSGGVEQFF. DNA for the CDR3: TGCGCCAGCAGCACCGGGACTAGCGGAGGGGTGGAGCAGTTCTTC.

The chain uses TRBV27 and TRBJ1-4; D unresolved. The CDR3 has 19 residues. The germline V gene has CDR1 MNHEY and CDR2 SMNVEV (reference sequence). The V and J ends lost 5 bases and 2 bases respectively, with 24 bases between them. Written as DNA, the CDR3 is TGTGCCAGCAGTCCTAAACCCCCTAACCCCACGGTCACTAATGAAAAACTGTTTTTT. Translated, it gives CASSPKPPNPTVTNEKLFF. Drawing the rest from reference TRBV27 and TRBJ1-4, the complete variable domain is EAQVTQNPRYLITVTGKKLTVTCSQNMNHEYMSWYRQDPGLGLRQIYYSMNVEVTDKGDVPEGYKVSRKEKRNFPLILESPSPNQTSLYFCASSPKPPNPTVTNEKLFFGSGTQLSVL.

This clonotype occurred a few times. The rearrangement uses TRBV20-1 and TRBJ2-5; 14 bases map to TRBD2. CDR3 length equals 19 residues. Germline V gives CDR1 DFQATT, CDR2 SNEGSKA (reference sequence). Losses at the gene ends were 6 bases for V and 3 bases for J; bases not matched to a gene: 18. In DNA, the CDR3 is TGCAGTGCCAGCCCCCCCGCGGGACTAGCGGGAGTATCGGAAGAGACCCAGTACTTC. This codes for CSASPPAGLAGVSEETQYF.

This clonotype was seen only a few times. The J gene is TRBJ2-7, the V gene TRBV7-9; D perhaps matches TRBD1 (6 bases). This CDR3 comprises 16 residues. Germline-derived CDR1 and CDR2 are SEHNR and FQNEAQ (reference sequence). Trimming pared 3 bases from V and 0 bases from J, leaving 15 bases between. The CDR3 sequence: CASSFQTGLSSYEQYF. The CDR3 DNA follows: TGTGCCAGCAGCTTCCAGACAGGTCTTAGCTCCTACGAGCAGTACTTC.

Turning to this clonotype: Possible read error: a much larger clone is one base away. The chain uses TRBV5-1 and TRBJ2-7; TRBD1 matches 8 bases. V dropped 3 bases and J dropped 3; count of bases not matched to a gene: 5. The CDR3 sequence is 14 residues long. The germline V gene has CDR1 SGHRS and CDR2 YFSETQ. CDR3 amino acids: CASSYRQGIYEQYF. CDR3 sequence (DNA): TGCGCCAGCAGCTACCGACAGGGGATCTACGAGCAGTACTTC.

This clonotype appeared a few times. The chain uses TRBV15 and TRBJ2-5; 13 bases are a match to TRBD2. Losses at the gene ends were 2 bases for V and 5 bases for J; bases not matched to a gene: 11. CDR3 length equals 18 residues. The germline V gene has CDR1 LNHNV and CDR2 YYDKDF (reference sequence). The CDR3 here is CATSRPGLAGSVGETQYF. CDR3 DNA sequence: TGTGCCACCAGCAGACCGGGACTAGCGGGATCTGTGGGGGAGACCCAGTACTTC.

V usage is TRBV28 and J usage is TRBJ2-2; possible D gene TRBD1, 5 bases. Germline lookup yields CDR1 MDHEN and CDR2 SYDVKM. This CDR3 has 13 residues. V lost 6 bases and J lost 6, with 11 bases in between. This CDR3 is CASSAGFSGELFF. CDR3 coding DNA: TGTGCCAGCAGCGCAGGGTTTTCCGGGGAGCTGTTTTTT.

This chain links TRBV10-3 with TRBJ2-3, with 9 bases matching TRBD2. Looked up from germline, CDR1 is ENHRY and CDR2 is SYGVKD. Unmatched junction bases numbered 3, after V lost 11 bases and J lost 0 bases. This CDR3 contains 13 residues. The CDR3 nucleotides are TGTGCCTCGACTAGCGGAAGCACAGATACGCAGTATTTT. Its translation is CASTSGSTDTQYF.

The chain links TRBV3-1 to TRBJ2-5, with 7 bases matching TRBD2. The CDR3 has 15 residues. Germline V gene sequence: CDR1 LGHDT, CDR2 YNNKEL (reference sequence). With V trimmed by 2 bases and J by 1 base, 4 bases remained unmatched. CDR3 in DNA: TGTGCCAGCAGCCAACTAGCGGTGGTCCAAGAGACCCAGTACTTC. Its translation: CASSQLAVVQETQYF.

This rearrangement joins TRBV6-5 to TRBJ1-2; D call uncertain. V lost 5 bases and J lost 4, with 8 bases in between. CDR3 size: 12 residues. Germline assignment: CDR1 MNHEY and CDR2 SVGAGI. CDR3 loop: CASSREGYGYTF. The CDR3 DNA follows: TGTGCCAGCAGTAGGGAGGGCTATGGCTACACCTTC.

The V call is TRBV5-5, the J call TRBJ2-1; D is perhaps TRBD2 (6 bases). The germline gives CDR1 SGHKS, CDR2 YYEKEE (reference sequence). The CDR3 extends over 15 amino acids. Trimming stripped 4 bases from V and 8 bases from J, with 19 bases between. The CDR3 loop reads CASSVERRGRYEQFF. In DNA form, the CDR3 reads TGTGCCAGCAGCGTGGAGCGGAGGGGCCGGTATGAGCAGTTCTTC.

The count of this clonotype is one. The V gene is TRBV28, the J gene TRBJ2-7; 7 positions match TRBD1. Germline values: CDR1 MDHEN, CDR2 SYDVKM. The junction had 8 bases not matched to a gene; V was cut back by 3 bases and J by 6 bases. The length of the CDR3 is 14 residues. CDR3 nucleotide sequence: TGTGCCAGCAGTTTGACAGGGAGCTTAAGCGAGCAGTACTTC. This gives the protein CASSLTGSLSEQYF.

In its sample, this clonotype was seen a few times. V and J are TRBV6-2 or TRBV6-3 and TRBJ2-5, with TRBD2 identical over 11 bases. This CDR3 has 15 amino acids. V was clipped by 4 bases and J by 12 bases; unmatched bases: 13. Germline lookup yields CDR1 MNHEY and CDR2 SVGEGT. The CDR3 DNA follows: TGTGCCAGCAGTTCGCCAGCTAGCGGGAGGTACCTAAAGTACTTC. As protein: CASSSPASGRYLKYF.

The gene calls are TRBV20-1 and TRBJ2-7; 12 bases are a match to TRBD2. V dropped 3 bases and J dropped 6; count of bases not matched to a gene: 6. Germline loops: CDR1 DFQATT, CDR2 SNEGSKA (reference sequence). There are 14 residues in the CDR3. The CDR3 DNA reads TGCAGTGCTAGGGTCCCGGGACTAGCGGGCGAGCAGTACTTC. This translates into CSARVPGLAGEQYF.

The chain combines TRBV12-3 or TRBV12-4 with TRBJ2-1; 10 nucleotides align to TRBD1. The CDR3 runs 15 residues. J was trimmed by 9 bases and V by 4 bases; bases with no gene match: 9. The chain's CDR3 is CASSSGTGDISEQFF. In DNA, the CDR3 is TGTGCCAGCAGTTCCGGGACAGGGGATATCAGTGAGCAGTTCTTC.

Only a few counts were recorded for this clonotype. This chain joins TRBV29-1 and TRBJ1-2, with D unresolved. There are 12 residues in the CDR3. The ends were cut back, 1 base at V and 4 bases at J, with 7 bases in the middle. The germline CDR1 and CDR2 sequences are SQVTM and ANQGSEA. CDR3 bases: TGCAGCGTTGAAGGGACTTTCTATGGCTACACCTTC. Translating gives CSVEGTFYGYTF.

V is TRBV18 and J is TRBJ2-1; D is unclear. The V end lost 2 bases, the J end lost 0 bases, and 8 bases lay between the germline ends. CDR1 KGHSH and CDR2 LQKENI come from the germline V gene. The CDR3 is made up of 15 amino acids. The CDR3 sequence is CASSPSQDSYNEQFF. The DNA of the CDR3 is TGTGCCAGCTCACCATCCCAGGACTCCTACAATGAGCAGTTCTTC.

The chain carries TRBV15 and TRBJ2-7; D tentatively fits TRBD1 or TRBD2 (5 bases each). Trimming took 0 bases from V and 5 from J, leaving 11 bases between them. Germline CDR1 LNHNV, CDR2 YYDKDF (reference sequence). The length of the CDR3 is 14 residues. The CDR3 DNA is TGTGCCACCAGCAGAGATTTAGAGGGGAACGAGCAGTACTTC. Translation: CATSRDLEGNEQYF.

This clonotype was counted only a few times. V is TRBV5-5 and J is TRBJ1-5; 10 bases line up with TRBD1. With 4 bases clipped from V and 2 bases from J, the junction kept 6 bases outside the gene matches. CDR1 and CDR2 from the germline V gene are SGHKS and YYEKEE (reference sequence). The CDR3 totals 16 residues. The chain's CDR3 is CASSQRGTGGNQPQHF. DNA of the CDR3: TGTGCCAGCAGCCAAAGGGGGACAGGGGGCAATCAGCCCCAGCATTTT.

The chain links TRBV3-1 to TRBJ2-5, with TRBD2 identical over 7 bases. The CDR3 runs to 16 residues. Unmatched junction bases numbered 9, after V lost 0 bases and J lost 5 bases. Looked up from germline, CDR1 is LGHDT and CDR2 is YNNKEL (reference sequence). CDR3 sequence: CASSQEGGGSQETQYF. DNA of the CDR3: TGTGCCAGCAGCCAAGAAGGAGGCGGGAGCCAGGAGACCCAGTACTTC.

This rearrangement joins TRBV7-8 to TRBJ2-1; TRBD2 matches at 8 bases. Germline CDR1 is SGHVS and CDR2 is FQNEAQ. Unmatched junction bases numbered 10, after V lost 1 base and J lost 11 bases. The CDR3 is made up of 15 amino acids. This chain's CDR3 is CASSLEDSGSTKQFF. The CDR3 bases are TGTGCCAGCAGCTTAGAAGACAGCGGGAGTACTAAGCAGTTCTTC.

The chain is built from TRBV4-1 and TRBJ2-5; D might be TRBD2 (5 bases). The V end lost 2 bases, the J end lost 1 base, and 8 bases lay between the germline ends. The CDR3 extends over 14 amino acids. Per germline, CDR1 MGHRA and CDR2 YSYEKL. The CDR3 region is CASSQTGSQETQYF. In DNA form, the CDR3 reads TGCGCCAGCAGCCAAACGGGGAGCCAAGAGACCCAGTACTTC.

This clonotype was recorded many times. The chain uses TRBV4-1 and TRBJ2-7; D perhaps matches TRBD1 (5 bases). The CDR3 length is 16 residues. Germline CDR1 is MGHRA and CDR2 is YSYEKL. V lost 0 bases and J lost 1, with 13 bases in between. The CDR3 nucleotides read TGCGCCAGCAGCCAAGATCTGACAGCTGATTCCTACGAGCAGTACTTC. Amino acid sequence: CASSQDLTADSYEQYF.

J is TRBJ2-5 and V is TRBV28; D is perhaps TRBD1 (6 bases). V was pared by 6 bases and J by 5 bases, with 10 bases between. Germline V gene data show CDR1 as MDHEN and CDR2 as SYDVKM. The CDR3 sequence is 12 residues long. The CDR3 DNA reads TGTGCCAGCAGACAGGGTTTCGAGACCCAGTACTTC. It is translated as CASRQGFETQYF.

This clonotype was seen a handful of times. The gene calls are TRBV20-1 and TRBJ2-7; D gene uncertain. The V gene lost 4 bases and the J gene lost 6 bases, with 13 bases spanning the gap. The CDR3 totals 12 residues. Germline CDR1 is DFQATT and CDR2 is SNEGSKA (reference sequence). The CDR3 reads CSATFFAGEQYF. The CDR3 DNA is TGCAGTGCTACATTCTTCGCTGGCGAGCAGTACTTC.